The 10 T cell receptor beta chains listed next were all sequenced from one sample in a study of OX40 agonist ivuxolimab in advanced cancers. Sequencing used immunoSEQ multiplex PCR; TCRdb keeps in-frame clones, though not all of them. The sample carries around 100,000 clones, around nine tenths recorded once. Sample: CD4+ or CD8+ T cells sorted from blood, taken in a trial of the OX40 agonist ivuxolimab. The receptors stem from an adult with an advanced solid tumor such as melanoma, head and neck, liver or kidney cancer.

This chain joins TRBV6-6 and TRBJ1-5, with a possible D match to TRBD1 (6 bases). V was cut by 9 bases and J by 7 bases, with 19 bases left in between. This CDR3 spans 14 amino acids. In germline, CDR1 is MNHNY, CDR2 SVGAGI (reference sequence). DNA for the CDR3: TGTGCCAGTAGGCCGACAGGTGGCGGACAGCCCCAGCATTTT. It specifies CASRPTGGGQPQHF.

This clone was picked up one time. This chain links TRBV19 with TRBJ2-3; 13 positions match TRBD2. Trimming took 5 bases from V and 2 from J; bases not matched to a gene: 16. Looked up from germline, CDR1 is LNHDA and CDR2 is SQIVND (reference sequence). The CDR3 has 20 amino acids. The CDR3 here is CASSARGTSGRAEATDTQYF. The CDR3 nucleotides are TGTGCCAGTAGTGCTCGGGGTACTAGCGGGAGGGCCGAAGCCACAGATACGCAGTATTTT.

This CDR3 is CASSEMVSGSYEQYF. The CDR3 DNA follows: TGTGCCAGCAGTGAAATGGTAAGCGGGAGCTACGAGCAGTACTTC. The chain uses TRBV6-1 and TRBJ2-7, with 8 bases lining up with TRBD2. This CDR3 contains 15 residues. Trimming at V came to 2 bases and at J to 3 bases, leaving 6 bases not matched to a gene. Germline CDR1 and CDR2: MNHNS and SASEGT.

The chain joins TRBV6-5 to TRBJ2-5, with D perhaps TRBD1 (6 bases). Germline CDR1 MNHEY, CDR2 SVGAGI. The CDR3 has 15 residues. V gave up 6 bases and J gave up 6 bases, with 20 bases separating them. The CDR3 region has the DNA TGTGCCAGCAGCAGGGACACCTACTCTCAGAAGACCCAGTACTTC. This gives the protein CASSRDTYSQKTQYF.

The chain couples TRBV19 to TRBJ1-2, with D perhaps matching TRBD1 (6 bases). V was cut by 6 bases and J by 4 bases, with 21 bases left in between. CDR3 length equals 16 residues. Germline-derived CDR1 and CDR2 are LNHDA and SQIVND (reference sequence). CDR3 residues: CASRAPQGRVGYGYTF. The CDR3 coding sequence is TGTGCCAGTAGGGCACCACAGGGACGAGTAGGCTATGGCTACACCTTC. The whole variable domain, filled in from reference TRBV19 and TRBJ1-2, reads DGGITQSPKYLFRKEGQNVTLSCEQNLNHDAMYWYRQDPGQGLRLIYYSQIVNDFQKGDIAEGYSVSREKKESFPLTVTSAQKNPTAFYLCASRAPQGRVGYGYTFGSGTRLTVV.

The rearrangement joins TRBV5-1 to TRBJ2-7; TRBD2 matches at 7 bases. This CDR3 comprises 14 residues. Unmatched junction bases numbered 3, after V lost 0 bases and J lost 3 bases. CDR1 is SGHRS, CDR2 YFSETQ, per germline. The CDR3 DNA reads as TGCGCCAGCAGCTTGGGGACTAGTTACTACGAGCAGTACTTC. Encoded protein: CASSLGTSYYEQYF.

The chain employs TRBV6-6 and TRBJ2-2; possibly TRBD1 or TRBD2 for D (5 bases each). This CDR3 contains 16 residues. Looked up from germline, CDR1 is MNHNY and CDR2 is SVGAGI (reference sequence). Trimming pared 2 bases from V and 5 bases from J, leaving 15 bases between. The CDR3 DNA follows: TGTGCCAGCAGTTACCCCACGGGACCAGGTACCGGGGAGCTGTTTTTT. As protein: CASSYPTGPGTGELFF.

The chain uses TRBV7-2 and TRBJ2-7; TRBD2 aligns across 9 bases. Germline V lookup: CDR1 SGHTA, CDR2 FQGNSA. After removal of 5 bases from V and 3 bases from J, the junction contained 14 bases not matched to a gene. This CDR3 is 17 amino acids long. The CDR3 bases are TGTGCCAGCAGCCGAGGGGCGGGAGGGCCTTCTATCTACGAGCAGTACTTC. Translation: CASSRGAGGPSIYEQYF.

CDR3 DNA: TGTGCCAGCAGTGAAGCGGAGGGGGCGGGCGAGCAGTACTTC. Its translation: CASSEAEGAGEQYF. V is TRBV2 and J is TRBJ2-7; perhaps TRBD1 as D (7 bases). V lost 0 bases to trimming and J lost 6 bases, with 12 bases between them. The CDR3 loop spans 14 amino acids. Germline V lookup: CDR1 SNHLY, CDR2 FYNNEI.

In DNA, the CDR3 is TGTGCCAGCTCCCAACTCGTACCAACGGGCGAGCAGTACTTC. It is translated as CASSQLVPTGEQYF. The chain uses TRBV28 and TRBJ2-7; D not resolved. Germline CDR1 and CDR2: MDHEN and SYDVKM. CDR3 length equals 14 residues. V was clipped by 8 bases and J by 6 bases, with 20 bases between them. Using reference TRBV28 and TRBJ2-7 for the parts outside the CDR3, the full variable domain is DVKVTQSSRYLVKRTGEKVFLECVQDMDHENMFWYRQDPGLGLRLIYFSYDVKMKEKGDIPEGYSVSREKKERFSLILESASTNQTSMYLCASSQLVPTGEQYFGPGTRLTVT.